The 4 T cell receptor beta chains below all came from one sample that was sequenced in a study of blood T cells in healthy people across ages. Combining a sample-barcoded 5' primer with a J-beta primer mix, a second PCR ran for 7 to 11 cycles. One entry per CDR3 protein, called by TCRdb with MiXCR from the 5' RACE reads. The table lists about 780,000 distinct CDR3 sequences, 62% of them singletons. Source material: blood. Receptors originate from a man aged 30 to 39 in good health.

The V and J genes are TRBV6-6 and TRBJ2-1, with 10 bases that match TRBD1. Germline V lookup: CDR1 MNHNY, CDR2 SVGAGI (reference sequence). CDR3 size: 15 residues. Trimming at V came to 7 bases and at J to 4 bases, leaving 7 bases not matched to a gene. The CDR3 protein is CASTGRTGGYNEQFF. The CDR3 nucleotides read TGTGCCAGCACCGGGAGGACAGGGGGTTACAATGAGCAGTTCTTC.

The J gene is TRBJ2-7, the V gene TRBV30; tentative D call: TRBD1 (6 bases). CDR1 is GTSNPN, CDR2 SVGIG, per germline (reference sequence). V shed 4 bases and J shed 4 bases, with 8 bases lying between them. This CDR3 is 11 amino acids long. The CDR3 DNA is TGTGCCTGGAAGAGGGGGTACGAGCAGTACTTC. The encoded protein is CAWKRGYEQYF.

J is TRBJ2-5 and V is TRBV5-5; D might be TRBD1 (6 bases). The germline V and J ends were trimmed by 6 bases and 2 bases, with 14 bases remaining between them. CDR1 and CDR2 from the germline V gene are SGHKS and YYEKEE (reference sequence). The CDR3 is made up of 14 amino acids. The CDR3 DNA sequence: TGTGCCAGCACCCTTGGACAGCTACAAGAGACCCAGTACTTC. Encoded protein: CASTLGQLQETQYF.

Worth noting for this clonotype: Compared with germline, one end of the junction differs, possibly owing to a read error. The chain carries TRBV20-1 and TRBJ2-3; 10 bases agree with TRBD1. The CDR3 covers 14 residues. Germline V gene data show CDR1 as DFQATT and CDR2 as SNEGSKA (reference sequence). DNA for the CDR3: TGCAGTGCCTGGGACAGGGGAGACACAGATACGCAGGATTTT. It specifies CSAWDRGDTDTQDF.